The clone carrying this T cell receptor (beta chain) occurred a few times. What it binds is unknown. The V gene lost 3 bases and the J gene lost 4 bases, with 13 bases spanning the gap. The CDR3 covers 15 residues. Germline V CDR1 and CDR2: SGHTA, FQGNSA. The data belong to a study of beta chain features in type 1 diabetes. Isolated RNA was reverse transcribed in full, so expressed TCRB transcripts were sequenced. The data were produced by immunoSEQ multiplex PCR, yet TCRdb's version contains in-frame clones alone and is incomplete. In the table there are 150,000 to 200,000 clones, 9% to 10% of which are singletons. Study-level results: Among patients with Type 1 diabetes, TCRB CDR3s were moderately but significantly shorter in every one of the four CD4+ subsets.

Material: central memory CD4+ T cells from blood. The chain joins TRBV7-2 to TRBJ2-1, with D tentatively TRBD1 (5 bases). The sequence derives from a woman aged 25 to 45 with type 1 diabetes. The CDR3 DNA follows: TGTGCCAGCAGCTTTGGGGCGAACCGATACAATGAGCAGTTCTTC. It yields the protein CASSFGANRYNEQFF.